This TCR beta chain was recovered during a study of blood T cell repertoires in COVID-19. About the study: The samples span acute and convalescent COVID-19 from the United States, Italy and Spain. Sources were T cells, B-cell-depleted T cells, or PBMCs; the material itself was cDNA or gDNA.

The V end was cut by 5 bases, the J end by 4 bases, with 11 bases between. Germline values: CDR1 MDHEN, CDR2 SYDVKM. The CDR3 is 14 residues long. Source study methods: Using reference gene primer amplification, nucleated cell counts were estimated. Generated by immunoSEQ multiplex PCR, the TCRdb table keeps only in-frame clones and is missing some. For V, J and clone size, that table is used; D and trimming come from the DNA. The sample has over 200,000 clones; about 83% are singletons. Input material: peripheral blood. This chain links TRBV28 with TRBJ1-4, with D possibly matching TRBD1 (6 bases). The sequence was obtained from a man older than 75 with acute or convalescent COVID-19. CDR3 in DNA: TGTGCCAGCAGTGGCGGGGGCTTTAATGAAAAACTGTTTTTT. Amino acids: CASSGGGFNEKLFF.